Listed below are T cell receptor beta chains from one sample, sequenced in a study of blood T cell repertoires in COVID-19. TCRdb's copy holds only in-frame clones and misses some; the assay was immunoSEQ multiplex PCR. The sample lists 400,000 or so clones; about 87% were seen once. Input material: peripheral blood. The receptors here all came from a man between 18 and 35 years old with COVID-19, enrolled during active disease. Both conserved end residues are part of each CDR3. D genes are given only for firm matches. Clone size, where shown, is once, few, many, or a class for clones that have expanded.

v_gene: TRBV18; abundance: .; d_gene: .; j_gene: TRBJ1-1; CDR3nt: TGTGCCAGCTCACCCACTGGGAGGGGGATGAACACTGAAGCTTTCTTT; CDR3aa: CASSPTGRGMNTEAFF
v_gene: TRBV14; abundance: once; d_gene: .; j_gene: TRBJ2-7; CDR3nt: TGTGCCAGCAGCGCCCGCCGGGGAGCCGGGGAGCAGTACTTC; CDR3aa: CASSARRGAGEQYF
v_gene: TRBV29-1; abundance: .; d_gene: .; j_gene: TRBJ2-7; CDR3nt: TGCAGCGTTGAGGTTAGCTCCTACGAGCAGTACTTC; CDR3aa: CSVEVSSYEQYF
v_gene: TRBV6-5; abundance: .; d_gene: TRBD2; j_gene: TRBJ2-5; CDR3nt: TGTGCCAGCAATCCTCTAGCGGTCATGGGGGAGACCCAGTACTTC; CDR3aa: CASNPLAVMGETQYF
v_gene: TRBV2; abundance: .; d_gene: TRBD1; j_gene: TRBJ1-2; CDR3nt: TGTGCCAGCAGGGGACAGGAGGGCTATGGCTACACCTTC; CDR3aa: CASRGQEGYGYTF
v_gene: TRBV5-1; abundance: .; d_gene: TRBD1; j_gene: TRBJ2-5; CDR3nt: TGCGCCAGCAGCACGGGACAGCCCCAAGAGACCCAGTACTTC; CDR3aa: CASSTGQPQETQYF
v_gene: TRBV12-3/TRBV12-4; abundance: once; d_gene: .; j_gene: TRBJ1-2; CDR3nt: TGTGCCAGCAGCAGAGACAGAAACTATGGCTACACCTTC; CDR3aa: CASSRDRNYGYTF
v_gene: TRBV5-1; abundance: few; d_gene: .; j_gene: TRBJ1-2; CDR3nt: TGCGCCAGCAGCGGGCAGGGGTTCTATGGCTACACCTTC; CDR3aa: CASSGQGFYGYTF
v_gene: TRBV27; abundance: .; d_gene: .; j_gene: TRBJ1-3; CDR3nt: TGTGCCAGCAGTGTCGACAGCTCTGGAAACACCATATATTTT; CDR3aa: CASSVDSSGNTIYF
v_gene: TRBV30; abundance: .; d_gene: TRBD2; j_gene: TRBJ2-3; CDR3nt: TGTGCCTGGACTAGCGGGAGCACAGATACGCAGTATTTT; CDR3aa: CAWTSGSTDTQYF
v_gene: TRBV19; abundance: .; d_gene: TRBD1; j_gene: TRBJ1-1; CDR3nt: TGTGCCACCAGGACAGGGGCCATTTTTAACACTGAAGCTTTCTTT; CDR3aa: CATRTGAIFNTEAFF
v_gene: TRBV13; abundance: .; d_gene: TRBD2; j_gene: TRBJ2-5; CDR3nt: TGTGCCAGCAACTCCGGGCGGGGGGAGACCCAGTACTTC; CDR3aa: CASNSGRGETQYF
v_gene: TRBV2; abundance: .; d_gene: TRBD1; j_gene: TRBJ2-1; CDR3nt: TGTGCCAGCTTCAGGGGGCCAAATGAGCAGTTCTTC; CDR3aa: CASFRGPNEQFF
v_gene: TRBV10-3; abundance: .; d_gene: TRBD2; j_gene: TRBJ2-3; CDR3nt: TGTGCCATCAGTGATTCGACTAGCGGGACGATAGATACGCAGTATTTT; CDR3aa: CAISDSTSGTIDTQYF
v_gene: TRBV5-1; abundance: .; d_gene: TRBD1; j_gene: TRBJ2-1; CDR3nt: TGCGCCAGCAGCTCCGGGACAGGGTCCTACAATGAGCAGTTCTTC; CDR3aa: CASSSGTGSYNEQFF
v_gene: TRBV19; abundance: few; d_gene: TRBD1; j_gene: TRBJ1-5; CDR3nt: TGTGCCAGTAGCAAGATAGGGACAGGGAATCAGCCCCAGCATTTT; CDR3aa: CASSKIGTGNQPQHF
v_gene: TRBV19; abundance: .; d_gene: .; j_gene: TRBJ1-5; CDR3nt: TGTGCCAGTAGTATACAGGGGCCTCAGCCCCAGCATTTT; CDR3aa: CASSIQGPQPQHF